These 13 T cell receptor beta chains share one sample of origin, sequenced in a study of blood T cells in healthy people across ages. Then a second PCR, running about 6 to 11 cycles, was carried out with a sample-barcoded 5' primer and a J-beta primer mix. A single record per CDR3 protein comes from TCRdb applying MiXCR to the 5' RACE reads. The sample lists about 1,400,000 distinct CDR3 sequences, 42% occurring once. Sequenced sample: blood. The receptors stem from a woman younger than 30 in good health.

Many counts were recorded for this clonotype. V gene TRBV29-1 combines with J gene TRBJ2-1, with D perhaps given as TRBD1 or TRBD2 (6 bases each). Germline V CDR1 and CDR2: SQVTM, ANQGSEA. Trimming took off 2 bases at V and 1 base at J, with 12 bases between the two ends. CDR3 length: 15 residues. The DNA of the CDR3 is TGCAGCGTTGAAAGAGGGGGAGGATCCTACAATGAGCAGTTCTTC. Protein product: CSVERGGGSYNEQFF.

This clonotype was picked up a small number of times. V and J are TRBV29-1 and TRBJ2-7; perhaps TRBD2 as D (6 bases). The CDR3 covers 13 residues. From germline, CDR1 is SQVTM and CDR2 ANQGSEA. V was clipped by 4 bases and J by 5 bases, with 15 bases between them. This CDR3 is CSVGPGSGDEQYF. CDR3 in DNA: TGCAGCGTTGGGCCGGGGTCGGGAGACGAGCAGTACTTC.

This chain uses TRBV7-9 with TRBJ1-5; TRBD1 agrees at 7 bases. The CDR3 is 15 residues long. Trimming cost V 5 bases and J 4 bases; bases outside gene matches: 8. Looked up from germline, CDR1 is SEHNR and CDR2 is FQNEAQ (reference sequence). The CDR3 nucleotides read TGTGCCAGCAGCGGGGACAGTTATAGTAATCAGCCCCAGCATTTT. This codes for CASSGDSYSNQPQHF.

The chain carries TRBV3-1 and TRBJ1-1; weak D call: TRBD1 (6 bases). With 4 bases removed from V and 3 bases from J, the gap between germline ends came to 18 bases. Germline CDR1 is LGHDT and CDR2 is YNNKEL (reference sequence). This CDR3 is built from 16 residues. CDR3 amino acids: CASSLRGRGADTEAFF. The CDR3 DNA is TGTGCCAGCAGCCTAAGAGGCCGGGGGGCCGACACTGAAGCTTTCTTT.

This clonotype was detected a few times. This rearrangement joins TRBV27 to TRBJ1-6, with D perhaps matching TRBD1 (5 bases). Germline CDR1 reads MNHEY; CDR2 reads SMNVEV (reference sequence). V lost 8 bases to trimming and J lost 8 bases, with 25 bases between them. The CDR3 totals 17 residues. The CDR3 is CASHSVGRGLSDSPLHF. Here the CDR3 DNA reads TGTGCCAGCCACTCAGTGGGGAGGGGATTGTCGGATTCACCCCTCCACTTT.

This clonotype has just a few counts. V is TRBV4-2 and J is TRBJ2-3; 11 nucleotides match TRBD2. Trimming removed 3 bases from V and 0 bases from J; junction bases left unmatched: 14. The CDR3 length is 20 residues. Germline V lookup: CDR1 LGHNA, CDR2 YNFKEQ. The CDR3 is CASSHQLAGEAPTSTDTQYF. DNA of the CDR3: TGTGCCAGCAGCCACCAACTAGCGGGGGAAGCACCGACTAGCACAGATACGCAGTATTTT.

This clonotype was recorded a few times. The chain employs TRBV3-1 and TRBJ2-1; no clear D gene. The ends were cut back, 1 base at V and 1 base at J, with 11 bases in the middle. The germline CDR1 and CDR2 sequences are LGHDT and YNNKEL (reference sequence). CDR3 size: 16 residues. CDR3 in DNA: TGTGCCAGCAGCCAAGTGCGGACGGTATCCTACAATGAGCAGTTCTTC. Its translation: CASSQVRTVSYNEQFF.

The J gene is TRBJ2-1, the V gene TRBV12-3 or TRBV12-4, with 7 positions matching TRBD2. The CDR3 contains 15 residues. V shed 5 bases and J 3 bases; nucleotides not matched to a gene: 7. CDR3 bases: TGTGCCAGCAGTCTCAGCGGGGTATTCTACAATGAGCAGTTCTTC. Its translation is CASSLSGVFYNEQFF.

In this sample, this clonotype turned up a few times. J is TRBJ2-3 and V is TRBV24-1, with 8 bases identical to TRBD1. V lost 3 bases to trimming and J lost 5 bases; unmatched junction nucleotides: 3. The CDR3 consists of 14 residues. From germline, CDR1 is KGHDR and CDR2 SFDVKD. This chain's CDR3 is CATSDRTGRDTQYF. CDR3 nucleotides: TGTGCCACCAGTGATCGGACAGGGAGAGATACGCAGTATTTT.

This clonotype has more than one count but fewer than ten. This chain joins TRBV29-1 and TRBJ1-4; a possible D gene is TRBD1 (5 bases). V lost 0 bases, J lost 10 bases, and 9 bases lay in between. In germline, CDR1 is SQVTM, CDR2 ANQGSEA. The CDR3 consists of 12 residues. The CDR3 sequence: CSVEDWGGKLFF. CDR3 nucleotide sequence: TGCAGCGTTGAAGATTGGGGCGGAAAACTGTTTTTT.

The chain uses TRBV4-2 and TRBJ1-5, with TRBD1 as a possible D gene (5 bases). Deletions cut 0 bases from V and 6 bases from J, with 9 bases between. CDR1 and CDR2 from the germline V gene are LGHNA and YNFKEQ. The CDR3 extends over 14 amino acids. CDR3: CASSQDWGTQPQHF. In DNA form, the CDR3 reads TGTGCCAGCAGCCAAGACTGGGGCACTCAGCCCCAGCATTTT.

This chain joins TRBV4-1 and TRBJ2-1, with D uncertain. V lost 1 base and J lost 7, with 17 bases in between. CDR3 size: 16 residues. Germline values: CDR1 MGHRA, CDR2 YSYEKL. The CDR3 DNA reads as TGCGCCAGCAGCCAAGCATCCGAACGGCCTTGGAATGAGCAGTTCTTC. Translated, it gives CASSQASERPWNEQFF.

The V gene is TRBV7-2, the J gene TRBJ2-3; D gene uncertain. This CDR3 region has 13 residues. V lost 6 bases to trimming and J lost 6 bases, with 13 bases between them. Germline V lookup: CDR1 SGHTA, CDR2 FQGNSA. The DNA of the CDR3 is TGTGCCAGCAGGTCAACCTCTAGTGATACGCAGTATTTT. Its translation is CASRSTSSDTQYF.